This T cell receptor beta chain was recorded in a study of T cell responses to AZD1222 COVID-19 vaccine. General observations from the study: Nearly half of spike-specific TCRs reportedly target variant regions that are unmutated in the B.1.351 and B.1.1.7 variants. Clonal diversity was possibly underestimated, and the donors were mostly white British, with more females.

The germline V gene has CDR1 MNHNY and CDR2 SVGAGI (reference sequence). The V gene end was trimmed by 10 bases and the J gene end by 8 bases; junction bases not matched to a gene: 10. This CDR3 spans 14 amino acids. Some clones are missing from TCRdb's copy, which holds only in-frame ones; the method was immunoSEQ multiplex PCR. Among under 150,000 clones listed, roughly 90% were seen once. Notes on this clone: Its antigen is currently unknown.

This chain uses TRBV6-6 with TRBJ1-4; 10 positions match TRBD1. This receptor was obtained from an adult who received the AZD1222 COVID-19 vaccine. Here the sequenced sample was peripheral blood, taken 28 days after the second AZD1222 dose. The DNA for the CDR3 is TGTGCCACCAATCTTGGACAGGGGGGCGAAAAACTGTTTTTT. Translated: CATNLGQGGEKLFF.